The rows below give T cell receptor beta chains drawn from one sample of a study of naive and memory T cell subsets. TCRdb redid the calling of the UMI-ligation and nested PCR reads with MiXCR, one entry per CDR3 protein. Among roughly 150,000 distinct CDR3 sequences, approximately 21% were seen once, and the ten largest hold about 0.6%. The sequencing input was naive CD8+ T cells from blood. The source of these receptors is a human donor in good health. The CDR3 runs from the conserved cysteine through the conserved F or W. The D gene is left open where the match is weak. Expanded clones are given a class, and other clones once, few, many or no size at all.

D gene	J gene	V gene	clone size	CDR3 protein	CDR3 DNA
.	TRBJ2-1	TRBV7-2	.	CAGSDLGVNEQFF	TGTGCCGGCAGCGACCTTGGGGTGAATGAGCAGTTCTTC
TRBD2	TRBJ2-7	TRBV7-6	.	CASSSGLAGPSYEQYF	TGTGCCAGCAGCTCAGGACTAGCGGGTCCCTCCTACGAGCAGTACTTC
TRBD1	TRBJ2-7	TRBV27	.	CASTGQGSYEQYF	TGTGCCAGCACGGGACAGGGTTCCTACGAGCAGTACTTC
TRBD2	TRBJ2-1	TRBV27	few	CASSLSSGRSYNEQFF	TGTGCCAGCAGTTTGTCTAGCGGGAGGTCTTACAATGAGCAGTTCTTC
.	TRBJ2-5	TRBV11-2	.	CASRGGSETQYF	TGTGCCAGCAGGGGGGGCTCGGAGACCCAGTACTTC
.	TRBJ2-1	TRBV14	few	CASSQEGAGLYNEQFF	TGTGCCAGCAGCCAAGAGGGAGCGGGCCTCTACAATGAGCAGTTCTTC
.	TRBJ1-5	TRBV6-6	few	CASSYKEGLDNQPQHF	TGTGCCAGCAGTTATAAGGAGGGGTTGGACAATCAGCCCCAGCATTTT
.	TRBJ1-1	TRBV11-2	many	CASSTIQTEAFF	TGTGCCAGCAGCACCATCCAGACTGAAGCTTTCTTT
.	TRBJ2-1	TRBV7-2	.	CASSLEGRGYEQFF	TGTGCCAGCAGCTTAGAGGGTAGAGGCTATGAGCAGTTCTTC
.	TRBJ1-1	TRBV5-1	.	CASSLAGQHSNTEAFF	TGCGCCAGCAGCTTGGCCGGACAGCACTCGAACACTGAAGCTTTCTTT
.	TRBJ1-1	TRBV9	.	CASSVGGQGLNTEAFF	TGTGCCAGCAGCGTAGGTGGGCAGGGGTTGAACACTGAAGCTTTCTTT
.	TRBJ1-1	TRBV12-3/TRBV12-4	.	CASSFSVGPNTEAFF	TGTGCCAGCAGTTTTAGTGTGGGGCCGAACACTGAAGCTTTCTTT
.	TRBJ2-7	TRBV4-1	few	CASSQALAGSYEQYF	TGCGCCAGCAGCCAAGCACTAGCAGGGTCCTACGAGCAGTACTTC
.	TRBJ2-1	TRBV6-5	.	CASSYSARASSYNEQFF	TGTGCCAGCAGTTACTCCGCCAGGGCGAGCTCCTACAATGAGCAGTTCTTC
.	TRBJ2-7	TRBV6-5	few	CASSYGALGDYEQYF	TGTGCCAGCAGTTACGGGGCCCTGGGGGACTACGAGCAGTACTTC
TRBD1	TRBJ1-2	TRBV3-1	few	CASSQEMSGGYGYTF	TGTGCCAGCAGCCAAGAGATGTCAGGGGGCTATGGCTACACCTTC